This T cell receptor beta chain stems from a study of regulatory T cells in long-lasting Graves disease. In the study overall: More than 5 years of antithyroid drugs with positive TSH receptor antibodies defined persistent Graves' disease. Whole-study results and caveats: Samples came from peripheral blood alone, without thyroid tissue.

The sample's time point: persistent/refractory GD, antithyroid drugs over 5 years with positive TRAb. After RNA was extracted from PBMCs, the TCR library was made from it. Sequencing libraries for TCR beta were prepared with iRepertoire HTBI primers and Arm-PCR of CDR3 regions. TCRdb fed the multiplex PCR reads into MiXCR, producing one record per CDR3 protein. The sample shows about 660,000 distinct CDR3 sequences, about 30% of them seen only once. Notes on this clonotype: The antigen is undetermined.

The CDR3 sequence is 15 residues long. The V gene lost 2 bases and the J gene lost 0 bases, with 11 bases spanning the gap. From germline, CDR1 is SEHNR and CDR2 FQNEAQ (reference sequence). This chain links TRBV7-9 with TRBJ2-7; tentative D call: TRBD2 (5 bases). The receptor was isolated from a female donor with Graves disease. The specimen was peripheral blood mononuclear cells (PBMCs), collected when the disease was refractory, from a patient treated with antithyroid drugs. The CDR3 region is CASSLTAVSSYEQYF. CDR3 coding DNA: TGTGCCAGCAGCTTAACAGCGGTGAGCTCCTACGAGCAGTACTTC. The whole variable domain, remainder taken from reference TRBV7-9 and TRBJ2-7, is DTGVSQNPRHKITKRGQNVTFRCDPISEHNRLYWYRQTLGQGPEFLTYFQNEAQLEKSRLLSDRFSAERPKGSFSTLEIQRTEQGDSAMYLCASSLTAVSSYEQYFGPGTRLTVT.